The rows below give T cell receptor beta chains drawn from one sample of a study of identical twins. TCRdb used MiXCR to reprocess the 5' RACE reads, holding one entry per CDR3 protein. The sample holds approximately 690,000 distinct CDR3 sequences, around 6% seen once. Material for sequencing was naive T cells sorted from blood. The receptor source for this set is a man between 18 and 29 years old in good health. Both conserved end residues are part of each CDR3. Each record gives: D gene, V gene, clone size, J gene, CDR3 protein, CDR3 DNA. A D gene is named only where the DNA matches it firmly. Only some rows state a clone size, as once, few, many or a class for expanded clones.

>-|TRBV7-2|-|TRBJ2-7
CASSTDWSYEQYF
TGTGCCAGCAGCACCGACTGGTCCTACGAGCAGTACTTC
>TRBD2|TRBV5-1|-|TRBJ2-2
CASRATSAAGELFF
TGCGCCAGCAGGGCGACTAGCGCTGCCGGGGAGCTGTTTTTT
>TRBD1|TRBV29-1|-|TRBJ2-3
CSAGTGLTDTQYF
TGCAGCGCCGGGACAGGGTTAACAGATACGCAGTATTTT
>-|TRBV12-3/TRBV12-4|many|TRBJ1-3
CASSSPIAIYF
TGTGCCAGCAGCTCCCCGATTGCCATATATTTT
>TRBD1|TRBV12-3/TRBV12-4|many|TRBJ1-2
CASSSLDRDYGYTF
TGTGCCAGCAGTTCCCTGGACAGGGACTATGGCTACACCTTC
>TRBD1|TRBV19|few|TRBJ1-4
CASSDDRAGEKLFF
TGTGCCAGTAGTGACGACAGGGCCGGTGAAAAACTGTTTTTT
>TRBD1|TRBV24-1|-|TRBJ2-5
CATSAHAGTGVETQYF
TGTGCCACCAGTGCCCACGCCGGGACAGGGGTTGAGACCCAGTACTTC
>TRBD1|TRBV9|many|TRBJ2-5
CASSAGDSSTETQYF
TGTGCCAGCAGCGCCGGGGACAGCAGTACAGAGACCCAGTACTTC
>-|TRBV24-1|many|TRBJ2-5
CATSATETGEETQYF
TGTGCCACCAGTGCGACGGAGACTGGGGAAGAGACCCAGTACTTC
>TRBD1|TRBV29-1|-|TRBJ1-2
CSVEDLGQGSYTF
TGCAGCGTTGAAGATCTGGGACAGGGAAGCTACACCTTC
>-|TRBV28|many|TRBJ1-5
CASSPYGPQHF
TGTGCCAGCAGTCCCTATGGGCCCCAGCATTTT
>-|TRBV6-2/TRBV6-3|-|TRBJ2-1
CASTLAAGSYNEQFF
TGTGCCAGCACCCTCGCAGCCGGTTCCTACAATGAGCAGTTCTTC
>TRBD2|TRBV18|-|TRBJ2-5
CASSARLAGAETQYF
TGTGCCAGCTCAGCGCGACTAGCGGGAGCCGAGACCCAGTACTTC
>-|TRBV24-1|-|TRBJ2-1
CATSDFGTTPRSYNEQFF
TGTGCCACCAGTGATTTTGGGACCACTCCACGCTCCTACAATGAGCAGTTCTTC
>TRBD1|TRBV12-3/TRBV12-4|many|TRBJ1-2
CASSLSTGIYGYTF
TGTGCCAGCAGTTTGTCGACAGGGATCTATGGCTACACCTTC
>-|TRBV20-1|many|TRBJ2-3
CSLRGGATDTQYF
TGCAGCCTCCGAGGGGGGGCCACAGATACGCAGTATTTT
>TRBD1|TRBV20-1|many|TRBJ1-6
CSARRTGGRGSPLHF
TGCAGTGCTAGGAGGACAGGGGGCAGGGGTTCACCCCTCCACTTT
>-|TRBV20-1|few|TRBJ2-3
CSARDGSQPGDTQYF
TGCAGTGCTAGAGATGGTTCGCAACCGGGGGATACGCAGTATTTT
>-|TRBV30|-|TRBJ1-5
CAWSAGIASNQPQHF
TGTGCCTGGAGTGCCGGTATTGCTAGCAATCAGCCCCAGCATTTT
>-|TRBV20-1|-|TRBJ1-4
CSARDVAPVEEEKLFF
TGCAGTGCTAGAGATGTGGCACCCGTCGAGGAGGAAAAACTGTTTTTT
>-|TRBV12-3/TRBV12-4|many|TRBJ2-2
CASSLVGSALLLNTGELFF
TGTGCCAGCAGTTTAGTAGGCAGTGCCCTCCTCTTGAACACCGGGGAGCTGTTTTTT
>-|TRBV5-1|many|TRBJ1-1
CASSLDGGEAFF
TGCGCCAGCAGCTTGGACGGAGGTGAAGCTTTCTTT
>TRBD1|TRBV28|many|TRBJ1-1
CASISPGQGEHEAFF
TGTGCCAGCATTTCCCCGGGACAGGGAGAGCATGAAGCTTTCTTT
>-|TRBV27|few|TRBJ2-3
CASSFSTRATDTQYF
TGTGCCAGCAGTTTTTCTACTCGTGCCACAGATACGCAGTATTTT
>TRBD2|TRBV4-3|few|TRBJ2-6
CASSQGLAGVPGANVLTF
TGCGCCAGCAGCCAGGGACTAGCGGGAGTCCCCGGGGCCAACGTCCTGACTTTC
>-|TRBV20-1|many|TRBJ2-1
CSARVIEGSYNEQFF
TGCAGTGCTAGAGTTATAGAGGGCTCCTACAATGAGCAGTTCTTC
>-|TRBV4-1|many|TRBJ2-5
CASSQRVEGETQYF
TGCGCCAGCAGCCAACGAGTCGAAGGAGAGACCCAGTACTTC
>-|TRBV12-3/TRBV12-4|-|TRBJ2-5
CASSPLVPVVYF
TGTGCCAGCAGTCCACTAGTCCCGGTGGTGTACTTC
>-|TRBV7-9|-|TRBJ2-7
CAGSSGTYQDEQYF
TGTGCCGGGAGCTCCGGGACCTACCAAGACGAGCAGTACTTC
>-|TRBV5-1|many|TRBJ2-1
CASSLEASSYNEQFF
TGCGCCAGCAGCTTGGAGGCCAGCTCCTACAATGAGCAGTTCTTC
>-|TRBV11-2|-|TRBJ2-3
CASSLGTKGRVQGLRTDTQYF
TGTGCCAGCAGCTTAGGAACGAAGGGTCGGGTGCAGGGCCTTCGAACAGATACGCAGTATTTT
>-|TRBV12-3/TRBV12-4|many|TRBJ1-1
CASSLGVGLTEAFF
TGTGCCAGCAGTTTAGGCGTCGGTCTCACTGAAGCTTTCTTT
>-|TRBV20-1|-|TRBJ1-2
CSARDNARLLGYTF
TGCAGTGCTAGAGATAACGCCAGGCTTCTCGGCTACACCTTC
>-|TRBV12-3/TRBV12-4|many|TRBJ1-1
CASSFAGQAQAFF
TGTGCCAGCAGTTTTGCTGGACAAGCGCAAGCTTTCTTT
>-|TRBV29-1|many|TRBJ2-1
CSATGTASYNEQFF
TGCAGCGCAACCGGGACTGCTTCCTACAATGAGCAGTTCTTC
>TRBD1|TRBV20-1|many|TRBJ1-1
CSAGQGIPEAFF
TGCAGTGCTGGACAGGGGATCCCTGAAGCTTTCTTT
>TRBD1|TRBV20-1|many|TRBJ2-3
CSARGPPGQRSTDTQYF
TGCAGTGCTAGAGGCCCCCCGGGACAGAGAAGCACAGATACGCAGTATTTT